This T cell receptor (beta chain) came from a study of CD8+CD57+ T cells in acquired aplastic anemia. Study as a whole: DNA recovered from sorted CD4+ and CD8+ cells had a mean of approximately 3.5 ug. General study points: In CD8+ cells, Simpson's diversity showed no significant difference between patients and controls. Overlap between patients and controls comprised almost 30 CD8+ CDR3 sequences.

Patients selected for sequencing had displayed CD8+CD57+ cell expansion by flow cytometry. To note about this clonotype: Its antigen is undetermined.

Genomic DNA was employed as the template in profiling TCR beta VDJ and CDR3. Using its own MiXCR run on the reads, TCRdb lists one record per CDR3 protein. The sample records 150,000 to 200,000 distinct CDR3 sequences, around half being singletons. The CDR3 totals 13 residues. Trimming removed 3 bases from V and 4 bases from J, with 9 bases in between. Germline V lookup: CDR1 KGHSH, CDR2 LQKENI. J is TRBJ1-1 and V is TRBV18; D uncertain. Input material: sorted CD4+, CD8+, or CD8+CD57+ T cells (not recorded which) from PBMCs. The sequence was collected from a human donor with aplastic anemia. CDR3: CASSPESITEAFF. In DNA, the CDR3 is TGTGCCAGCTCACCGGAATCAATCACTGAAGCTTTCTTT.